This T cell receptor (beta chain) was captured in a study of T cell responses to AZD1222 COVID-19 vaccine. Data came from immunoSEQ multiplex PCR; TCRdb stores just in-frame clones and leaves some out. The sample records around 170,000 clones, roughly 93% being singletons. Germline V gene sequence: CDR1 SGDLS, CDR2 YYNGEE. The CDR3 has 16 residues. The ends were cut back, 0 bases at V and 4 bases at J, with 14 bases in the middle. The sample in question was peripheral blood, obtained on day 0 of AZD1222 vaccination. This sequence originates from an adult in good health. This chain links TRBV9 with TRBJ2-1; D is undetermined. The CDR3 reads CASSVGVVVRYNEQFF. The CDR3 region has the DNA TGTGCCAGCAGCGTAGGAGTCGTGGTTAGGTACAATGAGCAGTTCTTC.